The next 26 T cell receptor beta chains were all read from a single sample in a study of shared clonotypes between healthy human individuals. Using immunoSEQ multiplex PCR, the repertoire was profiled, and TCRdb retains in-frame clones only, with some absent. The sample yields about a million clones, approximately 75% seen once. The source material was memory CD4+ T cells from PBMCs. Stated subset: CD45RA-negative fraction. The receptors come from a man between 18 and 35 years old in good health. Some clones in this sample may be carry-over from other donors' samples.

The chain combines TRBV28 with TRBJ2-3, with 7 bases aligning to TRBD1. Unmatched junction bases numbered 9, after V lost 6 bases and J lost 0 bases. There are 16 residues in the CDR3. Germline V gene data show CDR1 as MDHEN and CDR2 as SYDVKM. CDR3 nucleotides: TGTGCCAGCAGCACCTTAGGGACAGAGAGCACAGATACGCAGTATTTT. Amino acids: CASSTLGTESTDTQYF.

The chain combines TRBV15 with TRBJ2-7; 7 nucleotides match TRBD2. This CDR3 has 14 amino acids. Germline V gives CDR1 LNHNV, CDR2 YYDKDF (reference sequence). Trimming removed 2 bases from V and 4 bases from J; junction bases left unmatched: 5. The CDR3 DNA sequence: TGTGCCACCAGCAGAAAGTCTAGCGGATACGAGCAGTACTTC. This translates into CATSRKSSGYEQYF.

The chain couples TRBV15 to TRBJ2-7, with D uncertain. CDR1 and CDR2 from the germline V gene are LNHNV and YYDKDF (reference sequence). The CDR3 extends over 14 amino acids. Deletions cut 2 bases from V and 2 bases from J, with 10 bases between. CDR3 bases: TGTGCCACCAGCAGACTGAAATCTACCTACGAGCAGTACTTC. Translation: CATSRLKSTYEQYF.

The rearrangement links TRBV11-1 to TRBJ2-1, with 8 positions matching TRBD2. Germline CDR1 is SGHAT and CDR2 is FQDESV (reference sequence). CDR3 length: 15 residues. V was pared by 8 bases and J by 6 bases, with 12 bases of the junction left unmatched. The CDR3 DNA is TGTGCCAGCGGTTCCCGGGAGGGCCTACGCAATGAGCAGTTCTTC. It is translated as CASGSREGLRNEQFF.

There are a few counts of this clone. The genes are TRBV5-1 and TRBJ2-7; D might be TRBD2 (5 bases). Trimming pared 3 bases from V and 0 bases from J, leaving 10 bases between. The germline V gene has CDR1 SGHRS and CDR2 YFSETQ. The CDR3 consists of 14 residues. CDR3 amino acids: CASSSEGHSYEQYF. Written as DNA, the CDR3 is TGCGCCAGCAGCTCAGAGGGTCACTCCTACGAGCAGTACTTC. The whole variable domain, filled in from reference TRBV5-1 and TRBJ2-7, reads KAGVTQTPRYLIKTRGQQVTLSCSPISGHRSVSWYQQTPGQGLQFLFEYFSETQRNKGNFPGRFSGRQFSNSRSEMNVSTLELGDSALYLCASSSEGHSYEQYFGPGTRLTVT.

The J gene is TRBJ2-1, the V gene TRBV7-2; possibly TRBD2 for D (5 bases). Looked up from germline, CDR1 is SGHTA and CDR2 is FQGNSA. The V end was cut by 1 base, the J end by 0 bases, with 7 bases between. The length of the CDR3 is 15 residues. The CDR3 sequence: CASSLGSGSYNEQFF. The CDR3 region has the DNA TGTGCCAGCAGCTTAGGGAGCGGCTCCTACAATGAGCAGTTCTTC.

J is TRBJ2-7 and V is TRBV28; the D gene is possibly TRBD1 (5 bases). The V end was cut by 3 bases, the J end by 11 bases, with 11 bases between. This CDR3 contains 11 residues. Germline V gene lookup returns CDR1 MDHEN and CDR2 SYDVKM. The CDR3 DNA reads as TGTGCCAGCAGTTTGACAGCCGACAAGTACTTC. Translation: CASSLTADKYF.

Comment on this clone: Additional DNA sequences in this sample encode the identical CDR3. The CDR3 is CASSLTGGDGYTF. The CDR3 nucleotides read TGTGCCAGCAGCTTAACCGGGGGCGACGGCTACACCTTC. The rearrangement joins TRBV7-9 to TRBJ1-2; D perhaps matches TRBD1 (6 bases). The length of the CDR3 is 13 residues. Germline V gene sequence: CDR1 SEHNR, CDR2 FQNEAQ (reference sequence). The ends were cut back, 2 bases at V and 8 bases at J, with 12 bases in the middle.

This clone was counted once. The chain has TRBV7-5 and TRBJ2-1; TRBD2 reflects the table's D call only, with no check against the DNA. TRBV7-5 is designated a pseudogene. The CDR3 length is 19 residues. The CDR3 reads CVRSFPGERESKGYNEQFF. The CDR3 DNA reads as TGTGTCAGAAGCTTTCCGGGGGAGCGGGAGTCAAAGGGTTACAATGAGCAGTTCTTC.

CDR3 DNA sequence: TGCGCCAGCAGACAGGGCTACAATGAGCAGTTCTTC. This sequence encodes CASRQGYNEQFF. The chain employs TRBV10-1 and TRBJ2-1, with a tentative D call TRBD1 (6 bases). Trimming removed 6 bases from V and 3 bases from J, with 6 bases in between. Looked up from germline, CDR1 is WNHNN and CDR2 is SYGVQD (reference sequence). The CDR3 runs 12 residues.

The chain has TRBV5-4 and TRBJ2-1; TRBD1 is a possible D gene (7 bases). CDR1 and CDR2 from the germline V gene are SGHNT and YYREEE (reference sequence). V was shortened by 6 bases and J by 4 bases, with 20 bases between the two germline ends. There are 16 residues in the CDR3. The CDR3 loop is CASNLGGGGGYNEQFF. In DNA form, the CDR3 reads TGTGCCAGCAACCTTGGAGGGGGCGGAGGATACAATGAGCAGTTCTTC.

CDR3 residues: CASSIGTSFYNEQFF. The CDR3 DNA sequence: TGTGCCAGCAGTATCGGGACTAGCTTCTACAATGAGCAGTTCTTC. This chain joins TRBV5-4 and TRBJ2-1; 9 bases fit TRBD2. Germline V lookup: CDR1 SGHNT, CDR2 YYREEE (reference sequence). This CDR3 is built from 15 residues. V lost 5 bases to trimming and J lost 3 bases; unmatched junction nucleotides: 6.

The chain carries TRBV5-6 and TRBJ2-7; maybe TRBD2 (6 bases). Trimming took 4 bases from V and 9 from J, leaving 23 bases between them. The germline V gene encodes CDR1 SGHDT and CDR2 YYEEEE. This CDR3 is built from 15 residues. The CDR3 sequence is CASSLLDSGAAGQYF. In DNA, the CDR3 is TGTGCCAGCAGCCTCCTGGATTCGGGAGCTGCGGGGCAGTACTTC.

The V and J genes are TRBV5-1 and TRBJ2-2; the D gene could be TRBD1 or TRBD2 (5 bases each). The CDR3 contains 15 residues. Germline V lookup: CDR1 SGHRS, CDR2 YFSETQ. The V gene lost 4 bases and the J gene lost 4 bases, with 14 bases spanning the gap. The CDR3: CASSTGTTFTGELFF. As DNA, the CDR3 is TGCGCCAGCAGCACCGGGACGACATTCACCGGGGAGCTGTTTTTT.

The J gene is TRBJ2-7, the V gene TRBV4-2; D may be TRBD2 (5 bases). Trimming cost V 1 base and J 4 bases, with 17 bases left between them. There are 16 residues in the CDR3. Germline CDR1 LGHNA, CDR2 YNFKEQ. As DNA, the CDR3 is TGTGCCAGCAGCCAAGGTCCGGTGGCGGGTTCGTACGAGCAGTACTTC. Amino acid sequence: CASSQGPVAGSYEQYF.

This clone was detected once. DNA of the CDR3: TGTGCCAGCAGCTCCCCAGGGGTTAGGTCCCAGTACTTC. It is translated as CASSSPGVRSQYF. V is TRBV13 and J is TRBJ2-5, with D possibly TRBD1 on 6 matching bases. This CDR3 contains 13 residues. CDR1 and CDR2 (germline): PRHDT, FYEKMQ (reference sequence). V was shortened by 4 bases and J by 9 bases, with 15 bases between the two germline ends.

This clone showed up just once. The chain has TRBV9 and TRBJ2-1; TRBD2 is a possible D gene (5 bases). The germline V gene has CDR1 SGDLS and CDR2 YYNGEE. This CDR3 is 13 amino acids long. The ends were cut back, 0 bases at V and 7 bases at J, with 8 bases in the middle. For the CDR3, the DNA is TGTGCCAGCAGCGTAGGGACTTTTAATGAGCAGTTCTTC. This codes for CASSVGTFNEQFF.

J is TRBJ1-1 and V is TRBV9; 10 nucleotides align to TRBD1. V lost 3 bases to trimming and J lost 1 base; unmatched junction nucleotides: 3. The V gene's germline CDR1 is SGDLS and CDR2 YYNGEE. This CDR3 has 15 amino acids. CDR3 in amino acids: CASSGRDRGNTEAFF. Here the CDR3 DNA reads TGTGCCAGCAGCGGCCGGGACAGGGGGAACACTGAAGCTTTCTTT.

The chain links TRBV29-1 to TRBJ2-7, with D possibly matching TRBD2 (7 bases). Trimming removed 6 bases from V and 3 bases from J, with 12 bases in between. Per germline, CDR1 SQVTM and CDR2 ANQGSEA. CDR3 length: 12 amino acids. The CDR3 loop is CSVEGGRYEQYF. DNA of the CDR3: TGCAGCGTCGAGGGGGGGCGCTACGAGCAGTACTTC.

This sequence joins TRBV5-1 and TRBJ2-2; tentative D call: TRBD2 (7 bases). Germline CDR1 SGHRS, CDR2 YFSETQ. V dropped 4 bases and J dropped 0 bases, with 13 bases sitting between them. The CDR3 runs 16 residues. The CDR3 region has the DNA TGCGCCAGCAGCCCCGCGGGGGCCTCGAACACCGGGGAGCTGTTTTTT. Amino acid sequence: CASSPAGASNTGELFF.

With regard to this clone: Other DNA sequences in this specimen translate into the identical CDR3. CDR3 nucleotides: TGTGCCAGCTCACCACTACGGGAGACCCAGTACTTC. This gives the protein CASSPLRETQYF. V usage is TRBV18 and J usage is TRBJ2-5; no firm D call. Trimming took off 1 base at V and 5 bases at J, with 5 bases between the two ends. The CDR3 has 12 amino acids. Germline V gene data show CDR1 as KGHSH and CDR2 as LQKENI.

This sequence joins TRBV7-2 and TRBJ1-1; D ambiguous. CDR1 is SGHTA and CDR2 is FQGNSA in the germline V gene. This CDR3 spans 14 amino acids. V dropped 3 bases and J dropped 1 base, with 9 bases sitting between them. The CDR3 nucleotides read TGTGCCAGCAGCTTTACTTCCCAGAACACTGAAGCTTTCTTT. Translation: CASSFTSQNTEAFF. Supplemented by reference TRBV7-2 and TRBJ1-1, the full variable domain reads GAGVSQSPSNKVTEKGKDVELRCDPISGHTALYWYRQSLGQGLEFLIYFQGNSAPDKSGLPSDRFSAERTGGSVSTLTIQRTQQEDSAVYLCASSFTSQNTEAFFGQGTRLTVV.

V gene TRBV4-2 combines with J gene TRBJ2-1; D is perhaps TRBD1 or TRBD2 (6 bases each). Looked up from germline, CDR1 is LGHNA and CDR2 is YNFKEQ. The CDR3 length is 15 residues. V gave up 2 bases and J gave up 9 bases, with 17 bases separating them. DNA of the CDR3: TGTGCCAGCAGCCAACCGGGGGCGGCCGGGCTTGAGCAGTTCTTC. It specifies CASSQPGAAGLEQFF.

A few counts support this clone. In nucleotides, the CDR3 is TGTGCCAGCTCACCGTCCGGGGACATGCATGCTTTCTTT. Protein: CASSPSGDMHAFF. This sequence joins TRBV18 and TRBJ1-1; D might be TRBD1 (6 bases). Trimming took off 3 bases at V and 11 bases at J, with 16 bases between the two ends. The CDR3 extends over 13 amino acids. CDR1 KGHSH and CDR2 LQKENI come from the germline V gene.

The chain uses TRBV2 and TRBJ2-2; TRBD2 agrees at 13 bases. J was trimmed by 3 bases and V by 6 bases; bases with no gene match: 7. Germline loops: CDR1 SNHLY, CDR2 FYNNEI. This CDR3 comprises 17 residues. The CDR3 DNA sequence: TGTGCCAGCAGCCGGACTAGCGGGAGATCCCACACCGGGGAGCTGTTTTTT. This gives the protein CASSRTSGRSHTGELFF.

The gene calls are TRBV6-5 and TRBJ2-1, with no clear D. The CDR3 loop spans 14 amino acids. Trimming took off 2 bases at V and 4 bases at J, with 9 bases between the two ends. From germline, CDR1 is MNHEY and CDR2 SVGAGI. CDR3 region: CASSYRERYNEQFF. The CDR3 DNA reads TGTGCCAGCAGTTACCGCGAGCGTTACAATGAGCAGTTCTTC.